This TCR beta chain was profiled in a study of control samples from healthy donors and cancer patients. The CDR3 contains 16 residues. The germline gives CDR1 KGHSH, CDR2 LQKENI. V was shortened by 3 bases and J by 3 bases, with 17 bases between the two germline ends. Produced via immunoSEQ multiplex PCR; TCRdb's table is partial and in-frame only. This sample's table reports approximately 190,000 clones. The sequence was obtained from a woman aged 25 to 39 in good health. The gene calls are TRBV18 and TRBJ1-2, with D unresolved. Sequencing was carried out using blood. This chain's CDR3 is CASSPRGARSDYGYTF. In nucleotides, the CDR3 is TGTGCCAGCTCACCCCGAGGAGCTCGGAGCGACTATGGCTACACCTTC.